Listed below are T cell receptor beta chains from one sample, sequenced in a study of CD8 T cells in ankylosing spondylitis. Each CDR3 protein gets one entry after TCRdb re-called the 5' RACE reads with MiXCR. Of 36,000 or so distinct CDR3 sequences detected, around 10% appear once; the ten largest clones hold around 20%. Sample: synovial fluid, either unsorted or a sorted T cell fraction (not recorded which). These receptors originate from a male donor with ankylosing spondylitis. Both conserved end residues are part of each CDR3. The order of the fields is J gene, V gene, D gene, clone size, CDR3 length, CDR3 protein, CDR3 DNA. A D gene is named only where the DNA matches it firmly. Not all rows give a size; the values are once, few, many and, for expanded clones, a class.

>TRBJ2-3|TRBV30|.|few|13
CAWRGQRAGPQYF
TGTGCCTGGAGGGGACAGCGTGCGGGGCCGCAGTATTTT
>TRBJ2-7|TRBV6-6|.|.|13
CASSYAGDYEQYF
TGTGCCAGCAGTTACGCAGGGGACTACGAGCAGTACTTC
>TRBJ2-1|TRBV30|.|many|12
CAWTMSNNEQFF
TGTGCCTGGACGATGTCCAACAATGAGCAGTTCTTC
>TRBJ2-7|TRBV20-1|TRBD2|many|12
CKGLAESYEQYF
TGCAAAGGACTAGCGGAGTCCTACGAGCAGTACTTC
>TRBJ1-3|TRBV19|.|.|15
CASSVNFYSGNTIYF
TGTGCCAGTAGTGTTAACTTTTACTCTGGAAACACCATATATTTT
>TRBJ2-1|TRBV28|.|few|17
CASTISAPFSSYNEQFF
TGTGCCAGCACCATAAGCGCCCCCTTTAGCTCCTACAATGAGCAGTTCTTC
>TRBJ2-1|TRBV10-3|TRBD2|many|15
CAISERLAGDNEQFF
TGTGCCATCAGTGAGAGACTAGCGGGAGACAATGAGCAGTTCTTC
>TRBJ1-5|TRBV28|.|many|20
CASSLVRGGLLGQTNQPQHF
TGTGCCAGCAGTTTAGTAAGAGGGGGGTTGCTTGGACAGACTAATCAGCCCCAGCATTTT
>TRBJ2-2|TRBV7-3|TRBD2|many|16
CASSWTSGENTGELFF
TGTGCCAGCAGCTGGACTAGCGGGGAGAACACCGGGGAGCTGTTTTTT
>TRBJ2-5|TRBV7-2|.|.|15
CASSLDGGMSETQYF
TGTGCCAGCAGCCTAGATGGGGGCATGTCGGAGACCCAGTACTTC
>TRBJ2-7|TRBV20-1|TRBD2|many|17
CSASRAPLAGFSYEQYF
TGCAGTGCTAGCCGAGCCCCACTAGCGGGATTCTCGTACGAGCAGTACTTC
>TRBJ1-3|TRBV3-1|TRBD1|.|17
CASSQESTGATGNTIYF
TGTGCCAGCAGTCAAGAGTCAACAGGGGCTACTGGAAACACCATATATTTT
>TRBJ2-7|TRBV28|TRBD1|few|16
CASSFAPGQGAYEQYF
TGTGCCAGCAGTTTCGCCCCCGGACAGGGTGCCTACGAGCAGTACTTC
>TRBJ2-7|TRBV5-1|TRBD1|many|14
CASSPSTGDYEQYF
TGCGCCAGCAGCCCCTCGACAGGGGATTACGAGCAGTACTTC
>TRBJ2-1|TRBV9|TRBD2|.|16
CASSAGLAGPYNEQFF
TGTGCCAGCAGCGCCGGACTAGCGGGACCCTACAATGAGCAGTTCTTC
>TRBJ2-2|TRBV12-3/TRBV12-4|.|.|15
CASSQAWGSGELFFF
.
>TRBJ1-1|TRBV5-6|TRBD1|many|13
CASSFTGGSRAFF
TGTGCCAGCAGCTTCACAGGGGGCTCGCGAGCTTTCTTT
>TRBJ2-3|TRBV19|TRBD1|many|15
CASSIGTASTDTQYF
TGTGCCAGTAGTATCGGGACAGCAAGCACAGATACGCAGTATTTT
>TRBJ2-7|TRBV7-9|.|many|14
CASSLDQYSYEQYF
TGTGCCAGCAGCTTGGATCAATACTCCTACGAGCAGTACTTC
>TRBJ2-7|TRBV20-1|.|many|13
CSARDGGTYEQYF
TGCAGTGCTAGGGATGGGGGAACCTACGAGCAGTACTTC